This T cell receptor (beta chain) was recorded in a study of cytomegalovirus exposure and HLA in healthy donors. The wider study: There were approximately 81 million unique TCRs (from HLA-typed donors) in an early data release. Study-level points and caveats: V- and J-gene trimming in TCR beta was tied to a missense DCLRE1C variant by an analysis performed later. CMV serostatus was the sole immune exposure information available.

Remarks on this clone: No antigen is known for it.

13 Jbeta primers and 60 Vbeta primers were used for the PCR. Libraries were prepared by immunoSEQ multiplex PCR; TCRdb keeps only in-frame clonotypes and omits some of them. The repertoire holds about 200,000 clones, with 75% to 90% as singletons. This CDR3 is built from 15 residues. After removal of 6 bases from V and 0 bases from J, the junction contained 3 bases not matched to a gene. Germline V gene sequence: CDR1 ENHRY, CDR2 SYGVKD. The genes are TRBV10-3 and TRBJ2-3; TRBD2 agrees at 10 bases. The TCR originated in a woman in her thirties or forties in good health and CMV-seronegative. The source material was PBMCs. In DNA, the CDR3 is TGTGCCATCAGCCAACTAGCGGGAAGCACAGATACGCAGTATTTT. Protein sequence: CAISQLAGSTDTQYF.